This TCR beta chain was sequenced for a study of T cells in Graves' hyperthyroidism and ophthalmopathy. RNA transcripts served as the template for amplifying TCR beta CDR3 regions. HTBI primers drove first-round RT-PCR of the TCR CDR3. MiXCR, run by TCRdb on the multiplex PCR reads, gives a single entry per CDR3 protein. The table lists approximately 530,000 distinct CDR3 sequences, roughly 17% of them singletons, with 18% in the top ten. J gave up 5 bases and V 1 base, and 13 bases lay outside the gene matches. Germline V gives CDR1 MGHRA, CDR2 YSYEKL. This CDR3 comprises 17 residues. The study's findings and limits: A 13 V-J signature model discriminated ophthalmopathy versus stable hyperthyroidism. Before onset, ophthalmopathy was predicted by the model a median about 6.2 months earlier.

A note on this clonotype: Antigen unknown.

V is TRBV4-1 and J is TRBJ2-5, with 7 bases that match TRBD1. This clonotype originated in a woman between 18 and 29 years old with Graves' hyperthyroidism. Sequencing was carried out using blood. CDR3 nucleotide sequence: TGCGCCAGCAGCCAAGGCCGTCGGGCAGGGGGTCGGGAGACCCAGTACTTC. This codes for CASSQGRRAGGRETQYF.